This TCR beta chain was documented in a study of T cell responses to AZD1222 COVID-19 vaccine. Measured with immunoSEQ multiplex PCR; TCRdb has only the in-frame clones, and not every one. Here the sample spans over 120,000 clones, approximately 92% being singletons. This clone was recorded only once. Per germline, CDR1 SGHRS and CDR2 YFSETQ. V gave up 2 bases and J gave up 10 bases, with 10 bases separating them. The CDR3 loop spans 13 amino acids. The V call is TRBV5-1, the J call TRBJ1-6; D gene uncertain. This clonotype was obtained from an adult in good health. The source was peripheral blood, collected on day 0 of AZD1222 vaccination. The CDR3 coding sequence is TGCGCCAGCAGCTTAGGATTTGGATCACCCCTCCACTTT. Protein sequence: CASSLGFGSPLHF.